This T cell receptor beta chain originates from a study of T cell responses to AZD1222 COVID-19 vaccine. Some clones are missing from TCRdb's copy, which holds only in-frame ones; the method was immunoSEQ multiplex PCR. The table has some 120,000 clones, approximately 87% seen once. V trimming: 4 bases; J trimming: 6 bases; junction bases outside the gene matches: 2. The CDR3 length is 13 residues. CDR1 is LGHNA and CDR2 is YNFKEQ in the germline V gene. This clonotype originated in an adult in good health. This rearrangement joins TRBV4-2 to TRBJ2-2, with 7 bases aligning to TRBD1. This specimen consisted of peripheral blood, obtained on day 0 of AZD1222 vaccination. Written as DNA, the CDR3 is TGTGCCAGCAGCCGTACAGGGGCCGGGGAGCTGTTTTTT. It specifies CASSRTGAGELFF.